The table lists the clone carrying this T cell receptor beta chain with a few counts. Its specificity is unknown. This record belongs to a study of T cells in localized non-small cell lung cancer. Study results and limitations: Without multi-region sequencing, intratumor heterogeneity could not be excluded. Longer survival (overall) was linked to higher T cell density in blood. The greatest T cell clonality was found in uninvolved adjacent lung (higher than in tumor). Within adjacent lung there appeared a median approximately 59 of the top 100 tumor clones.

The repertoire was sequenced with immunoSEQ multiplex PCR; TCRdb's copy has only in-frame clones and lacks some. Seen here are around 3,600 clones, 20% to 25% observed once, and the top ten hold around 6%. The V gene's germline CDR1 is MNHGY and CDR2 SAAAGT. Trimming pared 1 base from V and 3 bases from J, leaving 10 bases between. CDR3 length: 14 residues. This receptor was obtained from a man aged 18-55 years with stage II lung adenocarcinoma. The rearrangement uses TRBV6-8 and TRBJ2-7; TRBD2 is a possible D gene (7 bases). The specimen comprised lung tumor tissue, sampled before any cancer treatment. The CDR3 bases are TGTGCCAGCAGTTACTTGAGGGGGGGCTACGAGCAGTACTTC. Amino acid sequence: CASSYLRGGYEQYF.